These T cell receptor beta chains were read from a single sample in a study of OX40 agonist ivuxolimab in advanced cancers. The protocol was immunoSEQ multiplex PCR, while the TCRdb copy is restricted to in-frame clones and leaves out a portion. The sample yields around 55,000 clones, over 60% seen once. The material was CD4+ or CD8+ T cells sorted from blood, obtained in a trial of the OX40 agonist ivuxolimab. The receptors were gathered from an adult with an advanced solid tumor such as melanoma, head and neck, liver or kidney cancer. The CDR3 runs from the conserved cysteine through the conserved F or W. The order of the fields is J gene, D gene, clone size, V gene, CDR3 protein, CDR3 DNA. D genes are given only for firm matches. A clone size is listed for some rows: how often the clone was seen (once, few, many), or a class if it is expanded.

j_call: TRBJ1-3; d_call: NA; clone_size: NA; v_call: TRBV30; cdr3_aa: CAWSTGRMTGNTIYF; cdr3_nt: TGTGCCTGGAGTACGGGACGGATGACTGGAAACACCATATATTTT
j_call: TRBJ1-5; d_call: TRBD1; clone_size: NA; v_call: TRBV2; cdr3_aa: CASSGRQGRQPQHF; cdr3_nt: TGTGCCAGCAGCGGAAGACAGGGAAGGCAGCCCCAGCATTTT
j_call: TRBJ1-6; d_call: NA; clone_size: NA; v_call: TRBV7-2; cdr3_aa: CASSRDKRSPLHF; cdr3_nt: TGTGCCAGCAGCCGGGACAAACGCTCACCCCTCCACTTT
j_call: TRBJ1-2; d_call: NA; clone_size: NA; v_call: TRBV28; cdr3_aa: CASSRMAYGYTF; cdr3_nt: TGTGCCAGCAGTCGGATGGCGTATGGCTACACCTTC
j_call: TRBJ2-5; d_call: TRBD1; clone_size: few; v_call: TRBV29-1; cdr3_aa: CSVEKRQGGETQYF; cdr3_nt: TGCAGCGTTGAAAAGAGACAGGGGGGAGAGACCCAGTACTTC
j_call: TRBJ1-2; d_call: NA; clone_size: once; v_call: TRBV28; cdr3_aa: CASSSTASGYTF; cdr3_nt: TGTGCCAGCAGCTCCACTGCTTCTGGCTACACCTTC
j_call: TRBJ2-2; d_call: NA; clone_size: NA; v_call: TRBV5-3; cdr3_aa: CASSLPPGYTGELFF; cdr3_nt: TGTGCCAGCAGCCTTCCGCCTGGGTACACCGGGGAGCTGTTTTTT
j_call: TRBJ2-1; d_call: NA; clone_size: few; v_call: TRBV7-6; cdr3_aa: CASSLGGQSYNEQFF; cdr3_nt: TGTGCCAGCAGCTTGGGCGGGCAGTCCTACAATGAGCAGTTCTTC
j_call: TRBJ2-3; d_call: NA; clone_size: NA; v_call: TRBV5-1; cdr3_aa: CASSLEAEPYTDTQYF; cdr3_nt: TGCGCCAGCAGCTTGGAAGCGGAACCTTACACAGATACGCAGTATTTT
j_call: TRBJ1-4; d_call: TRBD1; clone_size: NA; v_call: TRBV18; cdr3_aa: CASSPGTGVEKLFF; cdr3_nt: TGTGCCAGCTCACCCGGGACAGGGGTTGAAAAACTGTTTTTT
j_call: TRBJ1-2; d_call: TRBD1; clone_size: NA; v_call: TRBV4-3; cdr3_aa: CASSQVGGTGENYGYTF; cdr3_nt: TGCGCCAGCAGCCAAGTCGGGGGGACAGGGGAAAACTATGGCTACACCTTC